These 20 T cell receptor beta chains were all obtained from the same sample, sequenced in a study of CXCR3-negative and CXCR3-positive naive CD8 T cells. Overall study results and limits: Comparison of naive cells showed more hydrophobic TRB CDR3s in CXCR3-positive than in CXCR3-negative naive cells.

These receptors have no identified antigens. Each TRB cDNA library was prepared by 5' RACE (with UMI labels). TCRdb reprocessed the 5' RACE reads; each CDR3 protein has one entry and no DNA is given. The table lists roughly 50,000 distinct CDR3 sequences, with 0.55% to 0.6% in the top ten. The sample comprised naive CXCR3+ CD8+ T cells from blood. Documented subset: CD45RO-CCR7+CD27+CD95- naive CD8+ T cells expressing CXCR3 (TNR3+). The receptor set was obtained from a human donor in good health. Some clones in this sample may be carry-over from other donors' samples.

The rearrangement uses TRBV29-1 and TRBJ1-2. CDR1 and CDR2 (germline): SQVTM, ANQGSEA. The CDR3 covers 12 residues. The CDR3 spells CSVEGQKNGYTF.

This CDR3 reads CASSIGGRGDTEAFF. The chain carries TRBV19 and TRBJ1-1; TCRdb picks TRBD1, but there is no DNA to check that call. CDR1 and CDR2 (germline): LNHDA, SQIVND (reference sequence). This CDR3 region has 15 residues. The variable domain in full, completed from reference TRBV19 and TRBJ1-1, reads DGGITQSPKYLFRKEGQNVTLSCEQNLNHDAMYWYRQDPGQGLRLIYYSQIVNDFQKGDIAEGYSVSREKKESFPLTVTSAQKNPTAFYLCASSIGGRGDTEAFFGQGTRLTVV.

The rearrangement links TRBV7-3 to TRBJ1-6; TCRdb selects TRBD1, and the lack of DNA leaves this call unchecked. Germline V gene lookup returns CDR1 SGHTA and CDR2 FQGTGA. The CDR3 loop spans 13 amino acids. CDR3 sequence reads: CASSLEGGSPLHF.

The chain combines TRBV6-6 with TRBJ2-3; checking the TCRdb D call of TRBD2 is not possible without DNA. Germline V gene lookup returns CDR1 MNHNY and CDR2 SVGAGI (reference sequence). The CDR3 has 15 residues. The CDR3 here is CASSYLAGGQDTQYF.

CDR3 sequence: CASSIPPFNEQFF. This rearrangement joins TRBV13 to TRBJ2-1; TCRdb's D call, TRBD2, is unchecked because there is no DNA. The CDR3 contains 13 residues. CDR1 is PRHDT, CDR2 FYEKMQ, per germline (reference sequence).

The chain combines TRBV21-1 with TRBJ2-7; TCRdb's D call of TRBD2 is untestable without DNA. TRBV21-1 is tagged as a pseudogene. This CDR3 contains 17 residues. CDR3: CASRRRGLAGPPYEQYF.

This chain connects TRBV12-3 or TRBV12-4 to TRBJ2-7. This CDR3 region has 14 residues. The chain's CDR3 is CASSFSGGGHEQYF.

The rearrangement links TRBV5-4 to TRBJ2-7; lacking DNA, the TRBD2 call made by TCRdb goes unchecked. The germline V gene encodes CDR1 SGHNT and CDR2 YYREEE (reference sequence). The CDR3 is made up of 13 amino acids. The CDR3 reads CASSVTTGPEQYF.

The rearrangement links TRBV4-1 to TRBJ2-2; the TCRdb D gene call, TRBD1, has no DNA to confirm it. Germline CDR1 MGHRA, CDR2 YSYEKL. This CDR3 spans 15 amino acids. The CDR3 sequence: CASSQSAGVGGELFF.

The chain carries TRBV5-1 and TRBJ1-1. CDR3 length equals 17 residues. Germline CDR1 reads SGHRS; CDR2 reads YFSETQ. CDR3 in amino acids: CASSLGPSLTVNTEAFF.

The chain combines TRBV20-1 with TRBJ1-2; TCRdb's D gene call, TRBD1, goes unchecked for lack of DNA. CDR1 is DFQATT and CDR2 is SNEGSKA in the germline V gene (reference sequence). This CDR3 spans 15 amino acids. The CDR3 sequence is CSARYLAPGLNGYTF.

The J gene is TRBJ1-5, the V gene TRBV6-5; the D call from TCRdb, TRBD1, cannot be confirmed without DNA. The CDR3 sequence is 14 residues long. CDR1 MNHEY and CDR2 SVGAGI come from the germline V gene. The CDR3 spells CASSYRPGDQPQHF.

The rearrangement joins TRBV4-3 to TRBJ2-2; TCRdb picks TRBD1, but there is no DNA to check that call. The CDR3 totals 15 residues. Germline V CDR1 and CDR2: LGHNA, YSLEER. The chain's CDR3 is CASSQGGTNTGELFF.

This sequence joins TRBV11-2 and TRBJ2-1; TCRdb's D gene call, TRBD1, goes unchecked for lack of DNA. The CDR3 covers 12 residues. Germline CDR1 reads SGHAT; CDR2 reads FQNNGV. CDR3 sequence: CASSNRVDEQFF.

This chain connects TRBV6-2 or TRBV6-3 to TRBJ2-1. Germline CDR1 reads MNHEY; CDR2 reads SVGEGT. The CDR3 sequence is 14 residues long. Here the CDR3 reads CASSYESELQEQFF.

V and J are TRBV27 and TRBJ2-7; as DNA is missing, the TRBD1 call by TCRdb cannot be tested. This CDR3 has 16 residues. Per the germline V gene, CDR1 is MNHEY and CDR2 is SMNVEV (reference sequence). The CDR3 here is CASSSHTGTGPYEQYF.

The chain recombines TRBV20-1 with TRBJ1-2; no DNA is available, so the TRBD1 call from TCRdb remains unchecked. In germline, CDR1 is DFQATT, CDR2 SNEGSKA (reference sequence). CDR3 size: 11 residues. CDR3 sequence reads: CSYRDPYGYTF.

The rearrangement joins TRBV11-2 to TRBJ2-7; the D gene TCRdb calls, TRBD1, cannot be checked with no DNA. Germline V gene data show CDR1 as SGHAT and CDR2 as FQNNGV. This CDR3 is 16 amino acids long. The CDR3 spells CASSLVWGVSSHEQYF.

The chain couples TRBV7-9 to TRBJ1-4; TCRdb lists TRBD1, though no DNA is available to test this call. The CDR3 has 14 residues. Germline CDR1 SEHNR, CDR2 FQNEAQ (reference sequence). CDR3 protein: CASSLRDRYEKLFF.

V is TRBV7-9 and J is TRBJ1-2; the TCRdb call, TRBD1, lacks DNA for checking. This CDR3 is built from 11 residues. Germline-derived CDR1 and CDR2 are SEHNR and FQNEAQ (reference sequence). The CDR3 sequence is CASSPPYGYTF.